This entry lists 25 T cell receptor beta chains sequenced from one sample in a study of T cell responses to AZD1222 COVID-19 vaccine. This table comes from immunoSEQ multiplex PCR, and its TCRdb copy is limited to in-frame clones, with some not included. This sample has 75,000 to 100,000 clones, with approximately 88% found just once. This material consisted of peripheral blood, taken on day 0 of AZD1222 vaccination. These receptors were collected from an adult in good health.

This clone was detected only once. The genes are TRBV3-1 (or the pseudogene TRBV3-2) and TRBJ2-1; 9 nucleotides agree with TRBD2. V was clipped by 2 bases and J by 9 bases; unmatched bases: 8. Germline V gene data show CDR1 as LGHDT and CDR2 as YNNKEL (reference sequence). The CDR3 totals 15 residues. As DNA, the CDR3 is TGTGCCAGCAGCCAACCGGGCGGGGGGGCTTTTGAGCAGTTCTTC. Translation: CASSQPGGGAFEQFF.

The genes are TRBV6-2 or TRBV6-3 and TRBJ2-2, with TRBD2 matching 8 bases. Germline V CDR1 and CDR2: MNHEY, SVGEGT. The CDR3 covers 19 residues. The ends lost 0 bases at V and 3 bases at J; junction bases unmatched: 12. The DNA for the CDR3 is TGTGCCAGCAGTTACTCGACCTTAAGCGGGAGTTGGCACACCGGGGAGCTGTTTTTT. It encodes CASSYSTLSGSWHTGELFF.

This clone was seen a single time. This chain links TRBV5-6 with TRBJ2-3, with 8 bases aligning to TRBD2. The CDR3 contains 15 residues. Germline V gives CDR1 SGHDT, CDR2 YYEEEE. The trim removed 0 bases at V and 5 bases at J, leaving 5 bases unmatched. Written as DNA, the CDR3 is TGTGCCAGCAGCTTGGCCGGGGGGGCCCAAGATACGCAGTATTTT. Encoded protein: CASSLAGGAQDTQYF.

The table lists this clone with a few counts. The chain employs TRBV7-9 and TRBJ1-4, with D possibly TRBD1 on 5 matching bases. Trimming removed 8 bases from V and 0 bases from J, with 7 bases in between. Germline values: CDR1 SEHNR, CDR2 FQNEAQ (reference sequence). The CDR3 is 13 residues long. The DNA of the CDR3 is TGTGCCAGCGGGACGACAACTAATGAAAAACTGTTTTTT. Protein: CASGTTTNEKLFF.

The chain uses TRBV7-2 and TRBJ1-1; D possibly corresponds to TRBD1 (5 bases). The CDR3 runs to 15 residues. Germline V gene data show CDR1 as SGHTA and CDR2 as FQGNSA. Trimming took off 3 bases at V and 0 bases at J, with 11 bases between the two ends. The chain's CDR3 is CASSFGAGMNTEAFF. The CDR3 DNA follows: TGTGCCAGCAGCTTCGGTGCAGGGATGAACACTGAAGCTTTCTTT.

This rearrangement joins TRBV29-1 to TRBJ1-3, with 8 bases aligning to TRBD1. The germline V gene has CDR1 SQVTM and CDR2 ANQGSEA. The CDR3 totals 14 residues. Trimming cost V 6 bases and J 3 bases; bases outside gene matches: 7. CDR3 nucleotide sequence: TGCAGCGTGATACCGACAGGGGTTGGAAACACCATATATTTT. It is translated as CSVIPTGVGNTIYF.

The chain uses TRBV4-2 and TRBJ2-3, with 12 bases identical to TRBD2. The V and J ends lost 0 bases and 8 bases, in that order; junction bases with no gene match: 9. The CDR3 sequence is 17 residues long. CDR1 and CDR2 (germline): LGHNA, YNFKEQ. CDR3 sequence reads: CASSQEVLAGGQGTQYF. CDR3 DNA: TGTGCCAGCAGCCAAGAGGTTCTAGCGGGGGGGCAGGGTACGCAGTATTTT.

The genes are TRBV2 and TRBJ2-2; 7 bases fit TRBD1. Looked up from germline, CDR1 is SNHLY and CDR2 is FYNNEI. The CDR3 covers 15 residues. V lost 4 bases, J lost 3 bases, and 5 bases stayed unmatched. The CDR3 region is CASSADRADTGELFF. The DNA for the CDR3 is TGTGCCAGCAGTGCCGACAGGGCGGACACCGGGGAGCTGTTTTTT.

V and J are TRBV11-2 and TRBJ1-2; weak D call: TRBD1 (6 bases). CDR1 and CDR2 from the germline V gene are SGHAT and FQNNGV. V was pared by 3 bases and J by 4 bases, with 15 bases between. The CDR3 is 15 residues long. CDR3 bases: TGTGCCAGCAGCTTGGCCCAACAGGGTGCCTATGGCTACACCTTC. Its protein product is CASSLAQQGAYGYTF.

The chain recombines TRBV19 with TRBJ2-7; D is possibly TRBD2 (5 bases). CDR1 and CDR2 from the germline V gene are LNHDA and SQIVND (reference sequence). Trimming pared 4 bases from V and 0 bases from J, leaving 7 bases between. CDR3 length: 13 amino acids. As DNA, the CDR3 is TGTGCCAGTAGTACTGGGAGCTCCTACGAGCAGTACTTC. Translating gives CASSTGSSYEQYF.

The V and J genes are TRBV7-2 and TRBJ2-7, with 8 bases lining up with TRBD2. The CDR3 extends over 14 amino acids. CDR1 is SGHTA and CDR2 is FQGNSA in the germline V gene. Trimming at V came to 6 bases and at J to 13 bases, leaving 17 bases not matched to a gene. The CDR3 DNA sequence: TGTGCCAGCAGAATGTTCAGCGGGGGCCGCGGCCACTACTTC. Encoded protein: CASRMFSGGRGHYF.

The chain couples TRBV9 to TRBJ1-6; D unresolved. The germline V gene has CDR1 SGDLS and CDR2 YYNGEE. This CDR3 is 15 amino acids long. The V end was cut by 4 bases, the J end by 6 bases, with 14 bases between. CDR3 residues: CASSSGQPSNSPLHF. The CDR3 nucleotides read TGTGCCAGCAGCTCCGGGCAGCCGAGTAATTCACCCCTCCACTTT.

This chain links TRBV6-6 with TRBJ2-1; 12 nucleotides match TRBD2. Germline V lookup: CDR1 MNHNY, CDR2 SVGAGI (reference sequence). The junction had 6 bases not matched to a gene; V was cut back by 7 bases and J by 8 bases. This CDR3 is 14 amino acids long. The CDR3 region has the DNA TGTGCCAGCAAACCTAGCGGGGGGGCCTATGAGCAGTTCTTC. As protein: CASKPSGGAYEQFF.

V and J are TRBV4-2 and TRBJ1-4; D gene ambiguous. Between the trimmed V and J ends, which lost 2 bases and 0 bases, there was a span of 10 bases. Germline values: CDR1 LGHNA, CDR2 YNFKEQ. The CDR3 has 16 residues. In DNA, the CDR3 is TGTGCCAGCAGCCAATTAGGGTTTGCAACTAATGAAAAACTGTTTTTT. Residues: CASSQLGFATNEKLFF.

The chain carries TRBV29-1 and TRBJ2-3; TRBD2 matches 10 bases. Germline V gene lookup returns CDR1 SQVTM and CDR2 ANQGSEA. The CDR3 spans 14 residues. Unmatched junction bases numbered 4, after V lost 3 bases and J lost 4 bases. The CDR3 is CSVEASGSADTQYF. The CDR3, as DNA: TGCAGCGTTGAGGCTAGCGGGAGTGCAGATACGCAGTATTTT.

This chain's CDR3 is CAWSQSLANEKLFF. The CDR3 region has the DNA TGTGCCTGGAGCCAATCGCTAGCTAATGAAAAACTGTTTTTT. This chain uses TRBV30 with TRBJ1-4; D is uncertain. The CDR3 has 14 amino acids. Germline V lookup: CDR1 GTSNPN, CDR2 SVGIG (reference sequence). The V gene lost 3 bases and the J gene lost 3 bases, with 11 bases spanning the gap.

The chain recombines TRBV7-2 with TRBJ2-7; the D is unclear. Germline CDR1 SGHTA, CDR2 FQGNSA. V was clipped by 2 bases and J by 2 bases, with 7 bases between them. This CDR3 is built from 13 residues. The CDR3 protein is CASSLTPAYEQYF. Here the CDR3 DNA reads TGTGCCAGCAGCTTAACCCCCGCCTACGAGCAGTACTTC.

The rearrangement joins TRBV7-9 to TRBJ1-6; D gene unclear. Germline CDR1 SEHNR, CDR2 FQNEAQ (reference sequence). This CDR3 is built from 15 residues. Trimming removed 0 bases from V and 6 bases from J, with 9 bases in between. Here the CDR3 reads CASSLAVKGNSPLHF. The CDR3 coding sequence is TGTGCCAGCAGCTTAGCGGTGAAGGGTAATTCACCCCTCCACTTT.

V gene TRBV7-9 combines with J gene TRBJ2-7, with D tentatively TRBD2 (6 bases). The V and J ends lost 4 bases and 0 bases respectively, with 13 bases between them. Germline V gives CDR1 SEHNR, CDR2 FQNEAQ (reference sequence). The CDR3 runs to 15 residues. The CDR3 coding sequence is TGTGCCAGCAGCTCAGACCGGGACTTCTCCTACGAGCAGTACTTC. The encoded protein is CASSSDRDFSYEQYF.

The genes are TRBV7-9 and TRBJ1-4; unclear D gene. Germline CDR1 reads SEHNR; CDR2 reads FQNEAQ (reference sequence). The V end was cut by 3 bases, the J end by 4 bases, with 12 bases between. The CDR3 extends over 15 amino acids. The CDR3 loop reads CASSFEGIGNEKLFF. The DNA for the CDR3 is TGTGCCAGCAGCTTCGAAGGGATCGGTAATGAAAAACTGTTTTTT. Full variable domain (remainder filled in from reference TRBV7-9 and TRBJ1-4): DTGVSQNPRHKITKRGQNVTFRCDPISEHNRLYWYRQTLGQGPEFLTYFQNEAQLEKSRLLSDRFSAERPKGSFSTLEIQRTEQGDSAMYLCASSFEGIGNEKLFFGSGTQLSVL.

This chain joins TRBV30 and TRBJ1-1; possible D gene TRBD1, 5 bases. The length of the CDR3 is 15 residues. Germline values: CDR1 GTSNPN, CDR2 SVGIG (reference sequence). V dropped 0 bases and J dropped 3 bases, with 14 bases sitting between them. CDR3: CAWSVVGRGDTEAFF. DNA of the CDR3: TGTGCCTGGAGTGTAGTCGGAAGGGGTGACACTGAAGCTTTCTTT.

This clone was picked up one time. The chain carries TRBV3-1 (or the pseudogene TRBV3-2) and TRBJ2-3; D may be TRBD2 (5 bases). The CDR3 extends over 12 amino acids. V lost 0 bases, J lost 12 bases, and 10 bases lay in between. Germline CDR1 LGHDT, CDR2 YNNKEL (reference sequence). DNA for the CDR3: TGTGCCAGCAGCCAAGAACAGACTAATCAGTATTTT. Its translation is CASSQEQTNQYF.

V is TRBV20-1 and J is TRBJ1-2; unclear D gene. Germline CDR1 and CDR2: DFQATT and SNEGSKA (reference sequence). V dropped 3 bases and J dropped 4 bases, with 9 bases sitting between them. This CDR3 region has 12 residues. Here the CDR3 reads CSASWRIYGYTF. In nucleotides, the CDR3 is TGCAGTGCTAGTTGGCGGATCTATGGCTACACCTTC.

The CDR3 nucleotides read TGTGCCAGCAGCCAAGATTCGGGCCGGACAGTCGGTCGGTTCTTC. As protein: CASSQDSGRTVGRFF. V is TRBV3-1 (or the pseudogene TRBV3-2) and J is TRBJ2-1; perhaps TRBD1 as D (6 bases). CDR1 LGHDT and CDR2 YNNKEL come from the germline V gene (reference sequence). CDR3 length: 15 amino acids. The V and J ends lost 0 bases and 15 bases respectively, with 21 bases between them.

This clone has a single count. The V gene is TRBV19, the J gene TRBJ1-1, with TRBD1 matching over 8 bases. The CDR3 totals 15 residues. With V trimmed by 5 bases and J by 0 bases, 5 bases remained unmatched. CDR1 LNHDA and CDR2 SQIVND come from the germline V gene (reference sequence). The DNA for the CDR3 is TGTGCCAGTAGTGGTCGACAGGGGATGAACACTGAAGCTTTCTTT. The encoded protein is CASSGRQGMNTEAFF.